The 27 T cell receptor beta chains listed next were all sequenced from one sample in a study of blood T cell repertoires in COVID-19. The repertoire was sequenced with immunoSEQ multiplex PCR; TCRdb's copy has only in-frame clones and lacks some. The sample lists 40,000 to 55,000 clones, 84% occurring once. Sequenced: peripheral blood. The receptors here all came from a human donor in a cohort sampled during active COVID-19.

The chain couples TRBV2 to TRBJ2-7, with TRBD1 matching 10 bases. V shed 4 bases and J 4 bases; nucleotides not matched to a gene: 13. The CDR3 is 17 residues long. Germline V gene sequence: CDR1 SNHLY, CDR2 FYNNEI. The CDR3, as DNA: TGTGCCAGCAGTGCCAGTGGGCCCGGGACAGGGGTTTACGAGCAGTACTTC. This encodes CASSASGPGTGVYEQYF.

V gene TRBV5-6 combines with J gene TRBJ1-1; TRBD1 might be the D (5 bases). This CDR3 is built from 14 residues. Germline CDR1 is SGHDT and CDR2 is YYEEEE. Deletions cut 4 bases from V and 5 bases from J, with 15 bases between. This chain's CDR3 is CASSPNLQVTEAFF. In DNA form, the CDR3 reads TGTGCCAGCAGCCCAAATCTACAGGTGACTGAAGCTTTCTTT.

The chain uses TRBV30 and TRBJ2-7; 7 positions agree with TRBD1. Germline CDR1 reads GTSNPN; CDR2 reads SVGIG (reference sequence). The CDR3 loop spans 14 amino acids. After removal of 2 bases from V and 3 bases from J, the junction contained 7 bases not matched to a gene. CDR3 DNA sequence: TGTGCCTGGAGTTCCCGGACAGGAGGCTACGAGCAGTACTTC. Translating it yields CAWSSRTGGYEQYF.

The rearrangement uses TRBV6-5 and TRBJ2-1, with 12 bases identical to TRBD2. Per the germline V gene, CDR1 is MNHEY and CDR2 is SVGAGI. Losses at the gene ends were 7 bases for V and 3 bases for J; bases not matched to a gene: 4. CDR3 size: 15 residues. The CDR3 reads CASNLGLAGYNEQFF. CDR3 DNA: TGTGCCAGCAACCTGGGACTAGCGGGCTACAATGAGCAGTTCTTC.

The chain joins TRBV12-3 or TRBV12-4 to TRBJ2-5; D perhaps matches TRBD1 (7 bases). V lost 4 bases to trimming and J lost 5 bases, with 11 bases between them. The CDR3 loop spans 13 amino acids. The CDR3 reads CASSSPGGETQYF. CDR3 bases: TGTGCCAGCAGTTCCCCAGGGGGGGAGACCCAGTACTTC.

In this sample, this clone turned up a few times. This chain connects TRBV27 to TRBJ1-3; D may be TRBD1 (5 bases). The CDR3 runs to 16 residues. Trimming cost V 3 bases and J 0 bases, with 12 bases left between them. CDR1 and CDR2 from the germline V gene are MNHEY and SMNVEV (reference sequence). CDR3 nucleotides: TGTGCCAGCAGTTTGAACAGGAGGGGCTCTGGAAACACCATATATTTT. Its protein product is CASSLNRRGSGNTIYF.

The chain employs TRBV30 and TRBJ2-7; D remains ambiguous. The germline V gene has CDR1 GTSNPN and CDR2 SVGIG (reference sequence). CDR3 length: 12 residues. V lost 4 bases to trimming and J lost 9 bases, with 16 bases between them. CDR3 sequence reads: CAWKDLTRGQYF. In DNA form, the CDR3 reads TGTGCCTGGAAAGACCTGACTCGCGGGCAGTACTTC.

This chain uses TRBV14 with TRBJ2-1; the D gene is possibly TRBD2 (6 bases). The CDR3 is made up of 18 amino acids. V was clipped by 0 bases and J by 6 bases, with 21 bases between them. Germline CDR1 is SGHDN and CDR2 is FVKESK. The CDR3 region has the DNA TGTGCCAGCAGCCAAGATCGTCCAAGGGACTTAAGGGTCAATGAGCAGTTCTTC. Encoded protein: CASSQDRPRDLRVNEQFF.

The chain couples TRBV7-2 to TRBJ2-3; maybe TRBD2 (5 bases). From germline, CDR1 is SGHTA and CDR2 FQGNSA. V lost 8 bases to trimming and J lost 3 bases, with 18 bases between them. The CDR3 contains 15 residues. DNA of the CDR3: TGTGCCAGCCGACTTAGCAAAGGAGGAACAGATACGCAGTATTTT. This codes for CASRLSKGGTDTQYF.

Note on this clone: Other DNA sequences in this sample translate to the same CDR3. This sequence joins TRBV5-1 and TRBJ1-4; TRBD1 matches 7 bases. The CDR3 is 14 residues long. With 0 bases clipped from V and 4 bases from J, the junction kept 0 bases outside the gene matches. Per germline, CDR1 SGHRS and CDR2 YFSETQ. CDR3 coding DNA: TGCGCCAGCAGCTTGGGACAGGGTAATGAAAAACTGTTTTTT. It is translated as CASSLGQGNEKLFF.

The chain combines TRBV7-9 with TRBJ2-3; D is ambiguous. CDR1 and CDR2 (germline): SEHNR, FQNEAQ (reference sequence). With 4 bases removed from V and 0 bases from J, the gap between germline ends came to 11 bases. The CDR3 consists of 15 residues. The CDR3 reads CASSSRTTSTDTQYF. CDR3 DNA: TGTGCCAGCAGCTCTCGAACCACTAGCACAGATACGCAGTATTTT.

This rearrangement joins TRBV30 to TRBJ2-1; TRBD1 might be the D (5 bases). Germline V gene sequence: CDR1 GTSNPN, CDR2 SVGIG (reference sequence). Trimming left V 2 bases short and J 7 bases short, with 15 bases between. CDR3 size: 14 residues. Here the CDR3 reads CAWSPGAAGNEQFF. CDR3 DNA sequence: TGTGCCTGGAGTCCTGGGGCAGCAGGGAATGAGCAGTTCTTC.

The chain recombines TRBV4-3 with TRBJ2-1; D is possibly TRBD2 (5 bases). The germline V and J ends were trimmed by 2 bases and 6 bases, with 8 bases remaining between them. CDR3 length: 13 residues. Germline CDR1 is LGHNA and CDR2 is YSLEER. CDR3: CASSQNEGNEQFF. CDR3 coding DNA: TGCGCCAGCAGCCAAAATGAGGGCAATGAGCAGTTCTTC.

The rearrangement joins TRBV11-3 to TRBJ2-1; 12 nucleotides line up with TRBD1. Germline values: CDR1 SGHNT, CDR2 YENEEA. The CDR3 covers 15 residues. Losses at the gene ends were 7 bases for V and 9 bases for J; bases not matched to a gene: 10. The CDR3 DNA follows: TGTGCCAGCAACTACCGGGGACAGGGGGCGAGTGAGCAGTTCTTC. Protein sequence: CASNYRGQGASEQFF.

The DNA of the CDR3 is TGTGCCAGCAGCTTGGCCGGCAGGGTAGTGGAAAAACTGTTTTTT. This encodes CASSLAGRVVEKLFF. The gene calls are TRBV5-5 and TRBJ1-4; tentatively, D is TRBD1 (5 bases). Trimming took off 0 bases at V and 8 bases at J, with 14 bases between the two ends. The germline gives CDR1 SGHKS, CDR2 YYEKEE (reference sequence). The CDR3 is 15 amino acids.

The CDR3 sequence: CASSKQGAANEKLFF. As DNA, the CDR3 is TGTGCCAGCAGCAAACAGGGGGCGGCTAATGAAAAACTGTTTTTT. V is TRBV28 and J is TRBJ1-4; 9 bases fit TRBD1. With V trimmed by 6 bases and J by 3 bases, 5 bases remained unmatched. From germline, CDR1 is MDHEN and CDR2 SYDVKM. The CDR3 loop spans 15 amino acids.

The CDR3 sequence is CASSLIRGTSYEQYF. The CDR3 DNA sequence: TGTGCCAGCAGCCTGATCCGGGGGACCTCCTACGAGCAGTACTTC. The chain is built from TRBV11-1 and TRBJ2-7; a weak D match, TRBD2 (6 bases). CDR1 is SGHAT and CDR2 is FQDESV in the germline V gene (reference sequence). The V end was cut by 5 bases, the J end by 0 bases, with 14 bases between. This CDR3 is built from 15 residues.

The gene calls are TRBV30 and TRBJ2-1; 10 nucleotides align to TRBD2. CDR1 and CDR2 (germline): GTSNPN, SVGIG (reference sequence). J was trimmed by 6 bases and V by 3 bases; bases with no gene match: 8. The CDR3 covers 15 residues. The CDR3 spells CAWSTAGGLSNEQFF. CDR3 nucleotide sequence: TGTGCCTGGAGCACAGCGGGAGGGCTCTCCAATGAGCAGTTCTTC.

The chain is built from TRBV7-2 and TRBJ2-2; D gene ambiguous. This CDR3 contains 15 residues. CDR1 and CDR2 (germline): SGHTA, FQGNSA. Trimming shortened V by 1 base and J by 3 bases, and 9 bases separated the two germline ends. CDR3 sequence reads: CASSLVALDTGELFF. The CDR3 DNA sequence: TGTGCCAGCAGCTTAGTGGCTCTCGACACCGGGGAGCTGTTTTTT.

The chain is built from TRBV19 and TRBJ2-1; 10 bases map to TRBD2. The CDR3 loop spans 15 amino acids. Unmatched junction bases numbered 6, after V lost 7 bases and J lost 3 bases. Germline CDR1 LNHDA, CDR2 SQIVND (reference sequence). The CDR3 DNA sequence: TGTGCCAGTACCCCGACTAGCGGGTTCTACAATGAGCAGTTCTTC. It is translated as CASTPTSGFYNEQFF.

This chain connects TRBV10-3 to TRBJ1-5; tentatively, D is TRBD1 (5 bases). CDR1 is ENHRY, CDR2 SYGVKD, per germline. Trimming removed 6 bases from V and 7 bases from J, with 13 bases in between. The CDR3 spans 13 residues. In DNA, the CDR3 is TGTGCCATCAGACAGGATCAAGGACAGCCCCAGCATTTT. Translation gives CAIRQDQGQPQHF.

This chain uses TRBV5-1 with TRBJ2-5; possible D gene TRBD2, 5 bases. Germline V gene lookup returns CDR1 SGHRS and CDR2 YFSETQ. The CDR3 length is 14 residues. V lost 1 base, J lost 1 base, and 8 bases lay in between. The CDR3 DNA is TGCGCCAGCAGCTTGATAGGGAGCCAAGAGACCCAGTACTTC. This sequence encodes CASSLIGSQETQYF.

The rearrangement links TRBV2 to TRBJ1-5; perhaps TRBD1 as D (6 bases). Germline lookup yields CDR1 SNHLY and CDR2 FYNNEI. CDR3 length equals 15 residues. Trimming cost V 6 bases and J 7 bases, with 19 bases left between them. The chain's CDR3 is CASSGGGEKSQPQHF. The DNA of the CDR3 is TGTGCCAGCAGCGGAGGGGGGGAGAAGAGCCAGCCCCAGCATTTT. Full variable domain (rest looked up from reference TRBV2 and TRBJ1-5): EPEVTQTPSHQVTQMGQEVILRCVPISNHLYFYWYRQILGQKVEFLVSFYNNEISEKSEIFDDQFSVERPDGSNFTLKIRSTKLEDSAMYFCASSGGGEKSQPQHFGDGTRLSIL.

The gene calls are TRBV6-2 or TRBV6-3 and TRBJ2-5; D is uncertain. The CDR3 loop spans 17 amino acids. With 2 bases removed from V and 5 bases from J, the gap between germline ends came to 21 bases. CDR1 and CDR2 (germline): MNHEY, SVGEGT. CDR3 residues: CASSYTLSPASTETQYF. DNA of the CDR3: TGTGCCAGCAGTTACACTCTCAGTCCAGCGAGCACGGAGACCCAGTACTTC.

This rearrangement joins TRBV5-1 to TRBJ2-5, with 7 nucleotides matching TRBD1. J gave up 5 bases and V 0 bases, and 7 bases lay outside the gene matches. The germline gives CDR1 SGHRS, CDR2 YFSETQ. The CDR3 sequence is 15 residues long. CDR3 coding DNA: TGCGCCAGCAGCTTGGGCCCTACAGGGGCGGAGACCCAGTACTTC. This sequence encodes CASSLGPTGAETQYF.

V and J are TRBV28 and TRBJ2-7, with 8 bases that match TRBD2. Germline V gene lookup returns CDR1 MDHEN and CDR2 SYDVKM. The CDR3 sequence is 14 residues long. V trimming: 7 bases; J trimming: 2 bases; junction bases outside the gene matches: 7. In DNA, the CDR3 is TGTGCCAGCATCCCCGGGGGGGGGACCTACGAGCAGTACTTC. Translated, it gives CASIPGGGTYEQYF.

This rearrangement joins TRBV28 to TRBJ1-1; 7 positions match TRBD1. Trimming cost V 5 bases and J 6 bases; bases outside gene matches: 9. This CDR3 contains 14 residues. The germline CDR1 and CDR2 sequences are MDHEN and SYDVKM. The CDR3 here is CASSITGEWAEAFF. CDR3 sequence (DNA): TGTGCCAGCAGTATCACAGGGGAATGGGCTGAAGCTTTCTTT. Using reference TRBV28 and TRBJ1-1 for the parts outside the CDR3, the full variable domain is DVKVTQSSRYLVKRTGEKVFLECVQDMDHENMFWYRQDPGLGLRLIYFSYDVKMKEKGDIPEGYSVSREKKERFSLILESASTNQTSMYLCASSITGEWAEAFFGQGTRLTVV.